The source of this T cell receptor beta chain is a study of T cells in women clearing cervical HPV infection. Study-wide background: No precancer developed; the control's incident HPV16 infection cleared within 12 months.

The V gene's germline CDR1 is PRHDT and CDR2 FYEKMQ (reference sequence). The CDR3 is 14 residues long. Points from the study as a whole: Timing of associations relative to infection is unclear; T-cell subsets were not isolated.

TCRdb keeps only in-frame clones here, not all; method: immunoSEQ multiplex PCR. The sample is made up of roughly 25,000 clones, and the top ten hold roughly 7% of it. On this clone itself: Antigen: not known. The read ends 3 residues early relative to the CDR3; the germline J gene fills the gap.

The source of this sequence is a woman between 18 and 75 years old with a cervical HPV16 infection that either progressed to CIN3+ or cleared (not recorded which). Sample: blood buffy coat. This chain joins TRBV13 and TRBJ2-3; D possibly corresponds to TRBD2 (6 bases). The part of the CDR3 DNA that was read is TGTGCCAGCAGCCTACCTGGCGGGGATCAGCCG. This encodes CASSLPGGDQP. The CDR3 in full is CASSLPGGDQPQYF. Complete variable domain (other parts from reference TRBV13 and TRBJ2-3): AAGVIQSPRHLIKEKRETATLKCYPIPRHDTVYWYQQGPGQDPQFLISFYEKMQSDKGSIPDRFSAQQFSDYHSELNMSSLELGDSALYFCASSLPGGDQPQYFGPGTRLTVL.